Below, 32 T cell receptor beta chains from the same sample are listed, as sequenced in a study of shared clonotypes between healthy human individuals. Some clones are missing from TCRdb's copy, which holds only in-frame ones; the method was immunoSEQ multiplex PCR. The sample shows about 680,000 clones, roughly 73% of them seen only once. The material sequenced was memory CD4+ T cells sorted from blood. Documented subset: CD45RA-negative fraction. The receptors here all came from a woman aged 25 to 45 in good health.

CDR3 in DNA: TGTGCCAGCAACCAGGGGGTTACCGGGGAGCTGTTTTTT. This encodes CASNQGVTGELFF. The chain is built from TRBV5-5 and TRBJ2-2, with 7 nucleotides matching TRBD1. The CDR3 sequence is 13 residues long. Germline assignment: CDR1 SGHKS and CDR2 YYEKEE (reference sequence). Unmatched junction bases numbered 4, after V lost 6 bases and J lost 5 bases.

This clone was recorded many times. The genes are TRBV19 and TRBJ1-2; a possible D gene is TRBD1 (6 bases). The CDR3 is 16 amino acids. The germline V and J ends were trimmed by 7 bases and 2 bases, with 20 bases remaining between them. CDR1 LNHDA and CDR2 SQIVND come from the germline V gene (reference sequence). In nucleotides, the CDR3 is TGTGCCAGTACCTGGAGGGCCGGGCAGGGGAACTATGGCTACACCTTC. It yields the protein CASTWRAGQGNYGYTF.

This clone was seen a single time. The CDR3 protein is CASSLQDGANEKLFF. CDR3 coding DNA: TGCGCCAGCAGCTTACAAGACGGTGCTAATGAAAAACTGTTTTTT. This rearrangement joins TRBV5-1 to TRBJ1-4, with D uncertain. This CDR3 spans 15 amino acids. Deletions cut 2 bases from V and 3 bases from J, with 11 bases between. Germline V gene data show CDR1 as SGHRS and CDR2 as YFSETQ.

The rearrangement uses TRBV5-1 and TRBJ2-2; tentatively, D is TRBD1 (6 bases). This CDR3 is 14 amino acids long. Per the germline V gene, CDR1 is SGHRS and CDR2 is YFSETQ. V dropped 4 bases and J dropped 2 bases, with 9 bases sitting between them. This chain's CDR3 is CASSPDSNTGELFF. The CDR3 nucleotides read TGCGCCAGCAGCCCGGACAGCAACACCGGGGAGCTGTTTTTT. The entire variable domain, with the rest obtained from reference TRBV5-1 and TRBJ2-2, is as follows: KAGVTQTPRYLIKTRGQQVTLSCSPISGHRSVSWYQQTPGQGLQFLFEYFSETQRNKGNFPGRFSGRQFSNSRSEMNVSTLELGDSALYLCASSPDSNTGELFFGEGSRLTVL.

The rearrangement links TRBV19 to TRBJ2-7; TRBD1 is a possible D gene (6 bases). With 6 bases removed from V and 6 bases from J, the gap between germline ends came to 12 bases. The CDR3 totals 12 residues. Germline V gives CDR1 LNHDA, CDR2 SQIVND (reference sequence). The CDR3 nucleotides read TGTGCCAGTAGACAGACAGGTTCCGAGCAGTACTTC. It is translated as CASRQTGSEQYF.

This sequence joins TRBV6-5 and TRBJ2-7, with 7 bases that match TRBD2. Germline values: CDR1 MNHEY, CDR2 SVGAGI. The CDR3 is 11 residues long. V was pared by 8 bases and J by 4 bases, with 2 bases of the junction left unmatched. This chain's CDR3 is CASSGGYEQYF. For the CDR3, the DNA is TGTGCCAGCTCGGGGGGATACGAGCAGTACTTC.

The table lists this clone with a few counts. The chain links TRBV28 to TRBJ1-5, with D uncertain. The V gene's germline CDR1 is MDHEN and CDR2 SYDVKM. Trimming left V 5 bases short and J 7 bases short, with 9 bases between. The CDR3 has 12 residues. For the CDR3, the DNA is TGTGCCAGCAGTCCCCTTGGGCAGCCCCAGCATTTT. Its protein product is CASSPLGQPQHF.

The gene calls are TRBV6-6 and TRBJ2-6; D not resolved. Trimming took 7 bases from V and 0 from J, leaving 4 bases between them. The CDR3 sequence is 13 residues long. The germline gives CDR1 MNHNY, CDR2 SVGAGI (reference sequence). CDR3: CASTPSGANVLTF. The CDR3 DNA reads as TGTGCCAGCACTCCCTCTGGGGCCAACGTCCTGACTTTC.

The V gene is TRBV9, the J gene TRBJ2-5, with 9 bases lining up with TRBD1. The germline gives CDR1 SGDLS, CDR2 YYNGEE. This CDR3 is 14 amino acids long. Germline trimming cut 3 bases from V and 4 bases from J; bases unmatched to any gene: 4. DNA for the CDR3: TGTGCCAGCAGCGGGACGACAGGGGGAGAGACCCAGTACTTC. Protein product: CASSGTTGGETQYF.

J is TRBJ2-7 and V is TRBV28, with 9 bases fitting TRBD1. The CDR3 is 14 residues long. Germline CDR1 and CDR2: MDHEN and SYDVKM. J gave up 9 bases and V 2 bases, and 8 bases lay outside the gene matches. In nucleotides, the CDR3 is TGTGCCAGCAGTTTAGACAGGGGGAATTTTGGGCAGTACTTC. It encodes CASSLDRGNFGQYF.

The genes are TRBV7-8 and TRBJ2-7; TRBD1 agrees at 7 bases. The junction had 3 bases not matched to a gene; V was cut back by 1 base and J by 0 bases. CDR3 length equals 15 residues. Germline loops: CDR1 SGHVS, CDR2 FQNEAQ. In DNA form, the CDR3 reads TGTGCCAGCAGCTTAGGGACAGGCAGCTCCTACGAGCAGTACTTC. Its protein is CASSLGTGSSYEQYF.

This clone was found a few times. The chain recombines TRBV5-1 with TRBJ2-2, with a tentative D call TRBD1 (6 bases). CDR3 length: 15 amino acids. Germline V gene sequence: CDR1 SGHRS, CDR2 YFSETQ. V shed 2 bases and J shed 0 bases, with 8 bases lying between them. The CDR3 spells CASSFGTTNTGELFF. CDR3 nucleotide sequence: TGCGCCAGCAGCTTCGGGACAACGAACACCGGGGAGCTGTTTTTT.

The rearrangement joins TRBV30 to TRBJ2-3; D is perhaps TRBD1 (6 bases). CDR1 and CDR2 (germline): GTSNPN, SVGIG (reference sequence). This CDR3 region has 13 residues. Between the trimmed V and J ends, which lost 0 bases and 15 bases, there was a span of 19 bases. The CDR3, as DNA: TGTGCCTGGAGTGTACGGACAGCGGAGTCGTGTTATTTT. Amino acid sequence: CAWSVRTAESCYF.

The chain links TRBV7-8 to TRBJ2-7; possible D gene TRBD1, 5 bases. Germline V gene data show CDR1 as SGHVS and CDR2 as FQNEAQ. The ends were cut back, 6 bases at V and 1 base at J, with 10 bases in the middle. This CDR3 is built from 13 residues. DNA of the CDR3: TGTGCCAGCAGTCGGACACCTTCCTACGAGCAGTACTTC. This sequence encodes CASSRTPSYEQYF.

The chain couples TRBV5-1 to TRBJ2-5; 8 bases match TRBD1. The CDR3 contains 17 residues. V was pared by 2 bases and J by 4 bases, with 13 bases of the junction left unmatched. Germline loops: CDR1 SGHRS, CDR2 YFSETQ. The CDR3 spells CASSLRQGQSGGETQYF. CDR3 nucleotide sequence: TGCGCCAGCAGCTTAAGACAGGGGCAGTCGGGTGGAGAGACCCAGTACTTC. Drawing the rest from reference TRBV5-1 and TRBJ2-5, the complete variable domain is KAGVTQTPRYLIKTRGQQVTLSCSPISGHRSVSWYQQTPGQGLQFLFEYFSETQRNKGNFPGRFSGRQFSNSRSEMNVSTLELGDSALYLCASSLRQGQSGGETQYFGPGTRLLVL.

The chain links TRBV14 to TRBJ2-6, with D possibly matching TRBD1 (6 bases). CDR1 and CDR2 from the germline V gene are SGHDN and FVKESK. Trimming took 2 bases from V and 1 from J, leaving 12 bases between them. The CDR3 spans 17 residues. The CDR3 nucleotides are TGTGCCAGCAGCCAAAGGCGGACAGTTTCTGGGGCCAACGTCCTGACTTTC. This encodes CASSQRRTVSGANVLTF.

CDR3 in DNA: TGTGCCAGCAGCCCCCTCCGCGGGACAGGGTACACCGGGGAGCTGTTTTTT. This gives the protein CASSPLRGTGYTGELFF. V gene TRBV7-7 combines with J gene TRBJ2-2, with 9 bases identical to TRBD1. V shed 5 bases, J shed 3 bases, and the junction held 10 bases outside the gene matches. This CDR3 spans 17 amino acids. Germline loops: CDR1 SSHAT, CDR2 FNYEAQ (reference sequence).

V usage is TRBV5-4 and J usage is TRBJ1-2; TRBD1 matches at 7 bases. Trimming cost V 0 bases and J 7 bases; bases outside gene matches: 6. The CDR3 loop spans 14 amino acids. Germline V gives CDR1 SGHNT, CDR2 YYREEE (reference sequence). CDR3 sequence (DNA): TGTGCCAGCAGCTTGGGACAGGGTGGGGTTGGCTACACCTTC. Translating it yields CASSLGQGGVGYTF. The full variable domain, rest sourced from reference TRBV5-4 and TRBJ1-2, is ETGVTQSPTHLIKTRGQQVTLRCSSQSGHNTVSWYQQALGQGPQFIFQYYREEENGRGNFPPRFSGLQFPNYSSELNVNALELDDSALYLCASSLGQGGVGYTFGSGTRLTVV.

This chain links TRBV5-6 with TRBJ1-4, with 7 nucleotides matching TRBD1. The germline V gene encodes CDR1 SGHDT and CDR2 YYEEEE. J was trimmed by 5 bases and V by 5 bases; bases with no gene match: 18. CDR3 length: 18 amino acids. CDR3 DNA: TGTGCCAGCAGACGCACCGGGACAGCTTTTGGTTGGAATGAAAAACTGTTTTTT. Amino acids: CASRRTGTAFGWNEKLFF. The full variable domain, with the rest looked up from reference TRBV5-6 and TRBJ1-4, is DAGVTQSPTHLIKTRGQQVTLRCSPKSGHDTVSWYQQALGQGPQFIFQYYEEEERQRGNFPDRFSGHQFPNYSSELNVNALLLGDSALYLCASRRTGTAFGWNEKLFFGSGTQLSVL.

The chain has TRBV28 and TRBJ2-7, with D perhaps matching TRBD2 (5 bases). The CDR3 spans 12 residues. V was trimmed by 6 bases and J by 3 bases, leaving 9 bases between them. The germline gives CDR1 MDHEN, CDR2 SYDVKM. The CDR3 DNA reads TGTGCCAGCAGCCGGGGAAACTACGAGCAGTACTTC. Its protein is CASSRGNYEQYF. Based on the CDR3 plus reference TRBV28 and TRBJ2-7, the full variable domain is DVKVTQSSRYLVKRTGEKVFLECVQDMDHENMFWYRQDPGLGLRLIYFSYDVKMKEKGDIPEGYSVSREKKERFSLILESASTNQTSMYLCASSRGNYEQYFGPGTRLTVT.

This sequence joins TRBV5-1 and TRBJ1-1; possibly TRBD1 for D (5 bases). V dropped 0 bases and J dropped 1 base, with 10 bases sitting between them. This CDR3 comprises 15 residues. From germline, CDR1 is SGHRS and CDR2 YFSETQ. CDR3 in DNA: TGCGCCAGCAGCTTGGTTCTTGGGGGGAACACTGAAGCTTTCTTT. Its protein is CASSLVLGGNTEAFF.

The rearrangement links TRBV7-8 to TRBJ1-4, with a possible D match to TRBD1 (5 bases). CDR1 and CDR2 (germline): SGHVS, FQNEAQ. Trimming pared 5 bases from V and 8 bases from J, leaving 18 bases between. The CDR3 totals 15 residues. The CDR3 region is CASSRSGRLNEKLFF. CDR3 sequence (DNA): TGTGCCAGCAGCCGGTCGGGACGCCTAAACGAAAAACTGTTTTTT. Supplemented by reference TRBV7-8 and TRBJ1-4, the full variable domain reads GAGVSQSPRYKVAKRGQDVALRCDPISGHVSLFWYQQALGQGPEFLTYFQNEAQLDKSGLPSDRFFAERPEGSVSTLKIQRTQQEDSAVYLCASSRSGRLNEKLFFGSGTQLSVL.

The CDR3 region is CAWSVGGSLAYEQYF. CDR3 bases: TGTGCCTGGAGTGTAGGGGGCAGTTTGGCCTACGAGCAGTACTTC. The rearrangement links TRBV30 to TRBJ2-7; TRBD1 matches at 7 bases. CDR1 is GTSNPN and CDR2 is SVGIG in the germline V gene (reference sequence). The CDR3 consists of 15 residues. Trimming at V came to 0 bases and at J to 2 bases, leaving 7 bases not matched to a gene. Together with reference TRBV30 and TRBJ2-7, the CDR3 gives the full variable domain: SQTIHQWPATLVQPVGSPLSLECTVEGTSNPNLYWYRQAAGRGLQLLFYSVGIGQISSEVPQNLSASRPQDRQFILSSKKLLLSDSGFYLCAWSVGGSLAYEQYFGPGTRLTVT.

The chain combines TRBV7-9 with TRBJ1-5, with 8 positions matching TRBD1. This CDR3 has 17 residues. The J segment lost 4 bases and the V segment lost 2 bases, leaving 10 bases of the junction unmatched. In germline, CDR1 is SEHNR, CDR2 FQNEAQ (reference sequence). As DNA, the CDR3 is TGTGCCAGCAGCTTATTCGGACCGGGACAGGAGAATCAGCCCCAGCATTTT. As protein: CASSLFGPGQENQPQHF.

This clone was found once. This chain connects TRBV6-4 to TRBJ1-4; 10 nucleotides match TRBD1. Germline V lookup: CDR1 MRHNA, CDR2 SNTAGT. V lost 4 bases, J lost 7 bases, and 3 bases stayed unmatched. CDR3 length equals 14 residues. In DNA, the CDR3 is TGTGCCAGCAGTGCGGGGACAGGGGTTGAAAAACTGTTTTTT. This sequence encodes CASSAGTGVEKLFF.

The chain has TRBV5-1 and TRBJ2-3; a possible D gene is TRBD1 (6 bases). Trimming removed 1 base at V and 7 bases at J, with 16 bases between. The CDR3 is made up of 15 amino acids. The germline V gene has CDR1 SGHRS and CDR2 YFSETQ. CDR3 protein: CASSLLSTGMNTQYF. The CDR3 region has the DNA TGCGCCAGCAGCTTGTTGAGCACAGGGATGAATACGCAGTATTTT. Filled out from reference TRBV5-1 and TRBJ2-3, the complete variable domain reads KAGVTQTPRYLIKTRGQQVTLSCSPISGHRSVSWYQQTPGQGLQFLFEYFSETQRNKGNFPGRFSGRQFSNSRSEMNVSTLELGDSALYLCASSLLSTGMNTQYFGPGTRLTVL.

With regard to this clone: In the same sample, other DNA sequences code for this CDR3. The J gene is TRBJ2-1, the V gene TRBV7-2; D perhaps matches TRBD2 (6 bases). The CDR3 totals 15 residues. The V gene's germline CDR1 is SGHTA and CDR2 FQGNSA. V was shortened by 1 base and J by 3 bases, with 10 bases between the two germline ends. CDR3 loop: CASSLDGSSYNEQFF. CDR3 nucleotide sequence: TGTGCCAGCAGCTTAGACGGGAGTAGCTACAATGAGCAGTTCTTC.

The gene calls are TRBV6-6 and TRBJ1-5; D unclear. The CDR3 totals 14 residues. V lost 1 base and J lost 8, with 12 bases in between. CDR1 and CDR2 from the germline V gene are MNHNY and SVGAGI (reference sequence). CDR3: CASSYLSSVEPQHF. In DNA, the CDR3 is TGTGCCAGCAGTTACTTATCATCCGTGGAGCCCCAGCATTTT.

As to this clone: At the DNA level, this CDR3 is encoded by other sequences in the same sample as well. The chain employs TRBV5-1 and TRBJ2-5, with unresolved D. CDR1 and CDR2 from the germline V gene are SGHRS and YFSETQ. This CDR3 has 14 residues. Between the trimmed V and J ends, which lost 0 bases and 1 base, there was a span of 7 bases. CDR3 in DNA: TGCGCCAGCAGCTTGGTCCCTAGCCAAGAGACCCAGTACTTC. It encodes CASSLVPSQETQYF. Full variable domain (outside the CDR3, taken from reference TRBV5-1 and TRBJ2-5): KAGVTQTPRYLIKTRGQQVTLSCSPISGHRSVSWYQQTPGQGLQFLFEYFSETQRNKGNFPGRFSGRQFSNSRSEMNVSTLELGDSALYLCASSLVPSQETQYFGPGTRLLVL.

The V call is TRBV2, the J call TRBJ2-7; D may be TRBD2 (6 bases). Germline V gives CDR1 SNHLY, CDR2 FYNNEI. The CDR3 covers 16 residues. Trimming shortened V by 3 bases and J by 2 bases, and 17 bases separated the two germline ends. CDR3 bases: TGTGCCAGCAGTGACCCCCTGGGACTTAACCCCTACGAGCAGTACTTC. This codes for CASSDPLGLNPYEQYF.

The chain joins TRBV19 to TRBJ1-1; D is ambiguous. Looked up from germline, CDR1 is LNHDA and CDR2 is SQIVND (reference sequence). The length of the CDR3 is 12 residues. Trimming removed 4 bases from V and 0 bases from J, with 3 bases in between. CDR3 residues: CASSTLNTEAFF. In DNA form, the CDR3 reads TGTGCCAGTAGTACACTGAACACTGAAGCTTTCTTT. The entire variable domain, with the rest obtained from reference TRBV19 and TRBJ1-1, is as follows: DGGITQSPKYLFRKEGQNVTLSCEQNLNHDAMYWYRQDPGQGLRLIYYSQIVNDFQKGDIAEGYSVSREKKESFPLTVTSAQKNPTAFYLCASSTLNTEAFFGQGTRLTVV.

The CDR3 sequence is CASSSSETGQNEKLFF. Written as DNA, the CDR3 is TGTGCCAGCAGTTCTTCAGAGACAGGGCAGAATGAAAAACTGTTTTTT. This rearrangement joins TRBV27 to TRBJ1-4; TRBD1 matches at 7 bases. V was clipped by 4 bases and J by 5 bases; unmatched bases: 10. The CDR3 is 16 amino acids. In germline, CDR1 is MNHEY, CDR2 SMNVEV (reference sequence). Variable domain in full (rest from reference TRBV27 and TRBJ1-4): EAQVTQNPRYLITVTGKKLTVTCSQNMNHEYMSWYRQDPGLGLRQIYYSMNVEVTDKGDVPEGYKVSRKEKRNFPLILESPSPNQTSLYFCASSSSETGQNEKLFFGSGTQLSVL.